This T cell receptor (beta chain) appears in the sequencing data of a study of shared clonotypes between healthy human individuals. Profiling relied on immunoSEQ multiplex PCR, and the TCRdb table lists in-frame clones only, not all of them. Here the sample spans 98,000 or so clones, 68% being singletons. This clone occurred many times. As yet, its antigen is unknown. Overall study results and limits: The diversity represented, both genetic and in exposure history, was limited by few donors. Sequencing depth was expected to influence donor clonotype sharing.

The CDR3 is 19 amino acids. Germline loops: CDR1 SEHNR, CDR2 FQNEAQ (reference sequence). Trimming at V came to 1 base and at J to 3 bases, leaving 15 bases not matched to a gene. V usage is TRBV7-9 and J usage is TRBJ1-5; TRBD1 aligns across 7 bases. This clonotype was obtained from a woman aged 25-40 years in good health. What was sequenced was memory CD8+ T cells sorted from blood. The subset was: CD45RO+ cells pooled with CCR7-negative TemRA cells. CDR3 sequence reads: CASSLVYGRPQGVNQPQHF. CDR3 DNA: TGTGCCAGCAGCTTAGTATATGGCCGACCCCAGGGGGTCAATCAGCCCCAGCATTTT. Using reference TRBV7-9 and TRBJ1-5 for the parts outside the CDR3, the full variable domain is DTGVSQNPRHKITKRGQNVTFRCDPISEHNRLYWYRQTLGQGPEFLTYFQNEAQLEKSRLLSDRFSAERPKGSFSTLEIQRTEQGDSAMYLCASSLVYGRPQGVNQPQHFGDGTRLSIL.